Described below is a single T cell receptor beta chain sequence and its context. Its specificity is unknown. Every HIV-positive participant received treatment in the United States. This specimen belongs to a study of long-term antiretroviral therapy in people with HIV. Regarding the study as a whole: Clones expanded before ART dominated the repertoire at all time points.

This was the immunoSEQ v3.0 assay at survey level. Using immunoSEQ multiplex PCR, the repertoire was profiled, and TCRdb retains in-frame clones only, with some absent. The sample yields about 19,000 clones, less than 85% seen once. Trimming removed 3 bases at V and 1 base at J, with 13 bases between. This CDR3 is built from 16 residues. Germline CDR1 is SGHDN and CDR2 is FVKESK. The chain recombines TRBV14 with TRBJ1-5; perhaps TRBD1 as D (5 bases). The clonotype was recovered from a woman aged 50 to 65 with HIV. The specimen was unsorted PBMCs, collected 0.5 years before starting antiretroviral therapy. The CDR3 reads CASSHPGGWSNQPQHF. CDR3 sequence (DNA): TGTGCCAGCAGCCATCCTGGGGGGTGGAGCAATCAGCCCCAGCATTTT.